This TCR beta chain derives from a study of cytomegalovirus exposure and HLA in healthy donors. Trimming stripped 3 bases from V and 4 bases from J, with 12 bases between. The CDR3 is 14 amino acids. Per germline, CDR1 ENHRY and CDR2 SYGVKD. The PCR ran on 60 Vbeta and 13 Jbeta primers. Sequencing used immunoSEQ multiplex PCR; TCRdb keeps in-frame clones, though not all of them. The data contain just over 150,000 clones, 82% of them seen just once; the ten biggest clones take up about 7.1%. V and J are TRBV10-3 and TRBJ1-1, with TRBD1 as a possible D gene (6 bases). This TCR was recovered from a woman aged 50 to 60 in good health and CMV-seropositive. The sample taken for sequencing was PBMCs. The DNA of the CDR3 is TGTGCCATCAGTGACAGGGGTGGTACCACTGAAGCTTTCTTT. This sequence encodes CAISDRGGTTEAFF.